Below are 2 T cell receptor beta chains sequenced from a single sample in a study of identifying expanded T cells in peripheral blood (dated by TCRdb to between 2019 and 2020). The library was obtained by the immunoSEQ multiplex PCR assay. TCRdb stores this immuneACCESS table with in-frame sequences only. Part of the clones is absent; in the studies checked, under half of the shortfall reflects unresolved V genes, and no reason is known for the rest. The sample table shows approximately 100,000 clones, and about 89% are seen once. The ten biggest clones cover 16% of the sample. Sequencing was performed on blood. The receptor set was obtained from a person between 18 and 75 years old in good health.

This clone was recorded a few times. The gene calls are TRBV2 and TRBJ2-3; unclear D gene. Trimming pared 3 bases from V and 5 bases from J, leaving 3 bases between. Germline V gene sequence: CDR1 SNHLY, CDR2 FYNNEI. The CDR3 totals 11 residues. CDR3 protein: CASSDEDTQYF. The CDR3 bases are TGTGCCAGCAGTGATGAAGATACGCAGTATTTT.

The sample holds a few counts of this clone. The rearrangement joins TRBV5-1 to TRBJ2-2; D is possibly TRBD1 (5 bases). The germline V gene encodes CDR1 SGHRS and CDR2 YFSETQ. V was trimmed by 6 bases and J by 0 bases, leaving 9 bases between them. The CDR3 spans 14 residues. The DNA for the CDR3 is TGCGCCAGCACGGACACAACGAACACCGGGGAGCTGTTTTTT. It yields the protein CASTDTTNTGELFF.